This record covers a single T cell receptor (beta chain). Its antigen remains undetermined. One base away there is no much larger clone; base qualities are not given. The cohort consisted of more than 650 healthy bone marrow donors. All cohort members were sampled while nominally healthy, although unrecorded immune exposures were likely present. The donor was CMV seronegative and belonged to the group of several hundred seronegative cohort members. Every donor gave a peripheral blood sample, and the peripheral blood mononuclear cells from that sample were used for TCR beta sequencing. Genomic DNA was extracted from the blood cell samples with the Qiagen DNeasy Blood Extraction Kit. This sample was taken from a study of cytomegalovirus exposure and HLA in healthy donors (TCRdb year 2017). Regarding the study in general: According to an earlier analysis of a few hundred of the donors, about 179 million T cells yielded 100 million or so unique TCR beta sequences and about 280 Gb of sequence data. An early release covering about 600 HLA-typed donors comprised around 300 gigabases of sequencing data and around 80 million unique TCR sequences. Of the approximately 400 genotyped donors, approximately 80% fell in the genetic ancestry cluster associated with self-reported Caucasian donors. The study aimed to test whether cataloging public T cell receptors could reveal signatures of past pathogen exposure. Using immunosequencing, the study profiled T cell repertoires from about 650 subjects and related those repertoires to cytomegalovirus serostatus. Besides the first cohort of hundreds of subjects, a separate validation cohort made up of 120 different subjects was used. To predict cytomegalovirus infection status, the study combined high-throughput TCR immunosequencing, statistical association of individual TCRs with disease status, and machine learning. In a later analysis, previously published TCR beta repertoires from some 640 donors were re-analyzed and high-resolution HLA genotyping was added so that TCR occurrence patterns could be studied. The later analysis used no new phenotypic data to find candidate immune exposures, relying instead on TCR beta sequences and their occurrence across donors. An earlier analysis of fewer than 700 of the donors applied high-throughput TCR beta sequencing to assess whether each TCR beta V gene segment acted as functional or pseudogenic. Donor age, sex, ethnicity and CMV serostatus were compiled together with the repertoire data. In a later genetic analysis, genome-wide SNP genotypes for about 60% of the 666 donors were used, and that subset was treated as a discovery cohort. All discovery cohort repertoires had been generated using a single sequencing platform. Both class I and class II loci were covered by HLA typing, at four-digit resolution. The number of typed donors differed by locus: about 620-640 for A, B, C, DRB1 and DQB1; approximately 520 for DQA1; 606 for DPA1; and roughly 450 for DPB1. Several DR-DQ haplotypes were handled as single units for association and clustering because linkage in the cohort was strong. Among several hundred genotyped donors of the cohort, an average of approximately 200,000 unique TCR beta nucleotide sequences was sequenced per donor, of which about 19% were non-productive. The investigation overall reported the following: In a later analysis, 16,951 TCR beta sequences were associated with specific HLA alleles at a false discovery rate of 0.05. In a later analysis, HLA-associated TCR beta chains were found to be more clonally expanded and to have lower generation probabilities than equally common non-associated chains. Sequencing depth was assumed to be roughly uniform across donors in the presence/absence analyses, though that assumption may not hold. Correlated functional status among segregating V segments might be attributable to linkage disequilibrium, but an unknown experimental factor could not be ruled out. The authors suggested that the approach could potentially be generalized to other disease states and immunological phenotypes. Most TCR sequences were observed very rarely across donors, whereas some public TCRs were present in many individuals. In a later genetic analysis, a missense DCLRE1C variant was associated with V-gene and J-gene trimming of TCR beta chains, and the association was replicated in an independent cohort. Some IMGT-functional V segments, including TRBV6-2 and TRBV6-3, could not be distinguished by the 87-base-pair reads and were therefore excluded. When HLA alleles, especially DR and DQ, strongly co-occurred, TCR associations were difficult to assign to individual alleles. According to a later analysis, parvovirus B19, influenza, CMV and Epstein-Barr virus appeared linked to several top co-occurrence clusters. Compared with the approximately 670-donor mean, donors in an Asian-associated ancestry cluster had fewer N-insertions in productive TCRs, according to a later genetic analysis. The only immune exposure information available for the cohort was CMV serostatus. HLA typing was unavailable for some donors at each locus, so association tests used only the typed subset. Because counts were too low, around 17 rarely observed V segments, including chromosome 9 orphons, were left out of the earlier analysis of some 600 of the donors. The study gave a list of about 150 TCR beta chains associated with cytomegalovirus. In a later analysis, most CMV-associated TCR beta chains were found to appear HLA-restricted, with HLA associations seemingly driven largely by CMV exposure. The classifier was reported to diagnose cytomegalovirus status with high specificity and sensitivity in both the original and validation cohorts. In a later analysis, TCR association rates were found to vary across HLA loci, with the most associated TCRs seen for DRB1 alleles and the fewest for HLA-C alleles. A group of highly shared sequence variants was considered likely to be a technical artifact of the sequencing pipeline. A further reported finding was that TCR beta sequences accurately predicted the HLA-A and HLA-B alleles for most subjects in the first cohort. This cohort had only TCR beta chains sequenced, and the lack of alpha or paired-chain data limited which features could be detected. An earlier analysis of approximately 590 of the donors showed that most TCR beta V segments appeared in productive rearrangements either about 87% or about 30% of the time, which broadly matched IMGT annotations. A few of the identified cytomegalovirus-associated TCR beta chains were confirmed in vitro to be specific for cytomegalovirus antigens.

Via the germline V gene, CDR1 is SGHRS and CDR2 YFSETQ. Germline trimming amounts to 3 bases on V and 11 bases on J, with 10 as the count of junction bases outside the gene matches. The CDR3 numbers 13 residues from cysteine through phenylalanine. The CDR3 DNA has 39 bases and is translated from base 1. The method behind the library was the immunoSEQ multiplex PCR assay. For the multiplex PCR, a mixture combining 60 forward primers for TCR Vbeta segments and 13 reverse primers for TCR Jbeta segments was used. Amplification of the CDR3 region of rearranged TCR beta genes was performed with a multiplex PCR assay on genomic DNA. The amplified TCR beta libraries were sequenced on the Illumina HiSeq System as 87-base-pair reads. From the authors' description of their analysis: A later analysis tallied roughly 76 million unique TCR beta chains across the approximately 670 repertoires, and approximately 11 million of those chains were shared by two or more donors. Raw reads were error-corrected and collapsed into unique sequences by a nearest-neighbor algorithm in which closely related sequences were merged to remove PCR and sequencing errors. CDR3 sequences were aligned to IMGT reference sequences to assign V, D and J gene segments. For a sequence to be retained, a match of at least six nucleotides was required to both a V gene segment and a J gene segment. Rearrangements were called productive when the CDR3 lacked stop codons and stayed in frame with V and J; all others were non-productive. CDR3 was defined by IMGT convention, running from the second conserved V-encoded cysteine to the conserved J-encoded phenylalanine. The earlier analysis of roughly 590 of the donors excluded any sequence lacking an unambiguous match to a single V gene segment. An earlier analysis of 500 to 700 of the donors classified V segments as functional when productive rearrangements were above 56.7% and as segregating when the standard deviation between donors was above 5%. A statistical classification framework was built for diagnosing cytomegalovirus status from the catalog of TCR beta chain sequences. In a later analysis, V and J genes were assigned by comparing TCR nucleotide sequences against IMGT/GENE-DB human TR gene sequences. The TCRdist pipeline was used in a later analysis to assign CDR3 sequences and most-parsimonious VDJ recombination scenarios. In a later analysis, every TCR beta chain was defined by the combination of its CDR3 amino acid sequence and its V-gene family, and reads without a unique V-gene family were dropped. To address suspected cross-contamination and a sequencing artifact, a later analysis removed over 500 highly shared, low-generation-probability nucleotide sequences. For each public chain, a later analysis derived a clonal expansion index from normalized ranks of inferred template counts within each repertoire. In a later analysis, generation probabilities were computed using a VDJ recombination model fitted to out-of-frame rearrangements, and the results were checked against IGoR. In a later analysis, hypergeometric tests were used to score TCR-TCR, TCR-HLA and TCR-CMV co-occurrence, with a repertoire-size bias correction applied to TCR pairs. To estimate false discovery rates, a later analysis permuted the HLA or CMV assignments 20 times. In a later analysis, co-occurring TCRs were grouped using DBSCAN, and TCRdist sequence similarity was added for clustering within HLA-allele-positive subsets. Co-occurrence clustering excluded repertoires with fewer than 30,000 or more than 120,000 public chains, plus five with anomalous nucleotide sharing. TCRdb re-hosts the immuneACCESS table, in-frame sequences only. Its copies lack some clones; in the studies checked, an unresolved V gene accounts for under half of them, and the cause for the rest is not known. V and J calls and clone size are those listed in that table; D and trimming were worked out from the DNA. The table for this sample lists some 190,000 clones; just under 80% of them were counted only once. Jointly, the top ten make up about 1.9% of the sample.

The sequenced sample consisted of PBMCs. Rearrangement joined TRBV5-1 to TRBJ1-1; TRBD1 agrees with 7 junctional bases. The TCR was taken from a young woman in good health and CMV-seronegative. The DNA reads as follows: TGCGCCAGCAGCTCCCGGGACAGCCTGGGGGCTTTCTTT. Its translation reads: CASSSRDSLGAFF.